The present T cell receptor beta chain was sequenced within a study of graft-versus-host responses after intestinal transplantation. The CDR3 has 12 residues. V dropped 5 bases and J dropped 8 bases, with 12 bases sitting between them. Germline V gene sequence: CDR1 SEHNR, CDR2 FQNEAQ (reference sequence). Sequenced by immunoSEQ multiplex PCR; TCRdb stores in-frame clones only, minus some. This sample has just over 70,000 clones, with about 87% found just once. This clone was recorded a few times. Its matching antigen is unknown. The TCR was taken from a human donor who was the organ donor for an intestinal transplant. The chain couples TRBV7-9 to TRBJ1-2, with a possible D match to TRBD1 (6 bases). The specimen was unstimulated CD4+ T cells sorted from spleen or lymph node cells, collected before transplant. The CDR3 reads CASSPTGGGYTF. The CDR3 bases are TGTGCCAGCAGCCCGACAGGCGGAGGCTACACCTTC.